This TCR beta chain is from a study of T cell responses to AZD1222 COVID-19 vaccine. Comment on this clone: The antigen remains unidentified.

Study-wide results and limits: Donors were chiefly white British, with a greater number of females, and clonal diversity was perhaps underestimated. Baseline serostatus was positive in only a handful of AZD1222 recipients.

This CDR3 spans 13 amino acids. V was cut by 1 base and J by 3 bases, with 7 bases left in between. Profiling relied on immunoSEQ multiplex PCR, and the TCRdb table lists in-frame clones only, not all of them. The sample consists of roughly 160,000 clones, roughly nine tenths of them appearing once. The sequence derives from an adult in good health. The specimen was peripheral blood, collected on day 0 of AZD1222 vaccination. This chain joins TRBV12-3 or TRBV12-4 and TRBJ2-7; D remains ambiguous. CDR3: CASSLEPYYEQYF. CDR3 bases: TGTGCCAGCAGTTTAGAACCGTACTACGAGCAGTACTTC.